The source of this T cell receptor (beta chain) is a study of Ad26.COV2.S vaccination and SARS-CoV-2 variants. Study details: Donor had been placed in the Ad26.COV2.S arm of the COV1001 trial. Study conclusions and caveats: In vaccinated individuals, spike-specific CD8+ and CD4+ T cell responses reportedly displayed substantial breadth.

Treatment given: about 20 received Ad26.COV2.S at low or high dose, single or two shots; roughly five received placebo; per-sample allocation not given. Sampling took place 63 days after the first vaccine or placebo injection. There are 14 residues in the CDR3. The V end lost 8 bases, the J end lost 1 base, and 15 bases lay between the germline ends. Germline V gives CDR1 SNHLY, CDR2 FYNNEI. The repertoire was sequenced with immunoSEQ multiplex PCR; TCRdb's copy has only in-frame clones and lacks some. This table holds hundreds of thousands of clones, roughly 90% found once. This clone has only one observation. The target antigen is unknown.

The chain joins TRBV2 to TRBJ2-7; D is ambiguous. The sequence was obtained from a person between 18 and 59 years old who received the Ad26.COV2.S COVID-19 vaccine or a placebo. Specimen: peripheral blood, collected in a trial of Ad26.COV2.S vaccine versus placebo. For the CDR3, the DNA is TGTGCCAGCGGGAACGAAGGGTCATCCTACGAGCAGTACTTC. Its translation: CASGNEGSSYEQYF.